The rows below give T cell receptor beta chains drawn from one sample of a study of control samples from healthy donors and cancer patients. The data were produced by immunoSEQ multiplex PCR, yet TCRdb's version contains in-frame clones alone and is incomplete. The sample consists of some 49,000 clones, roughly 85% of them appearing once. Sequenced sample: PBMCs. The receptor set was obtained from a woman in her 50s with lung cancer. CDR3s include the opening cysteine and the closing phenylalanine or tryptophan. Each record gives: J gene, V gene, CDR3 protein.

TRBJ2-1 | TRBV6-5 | CASTLWDRPNEQFF
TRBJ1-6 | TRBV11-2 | CASSLGNSYNSPLHF
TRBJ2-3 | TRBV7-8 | CASSLRDRQDTQYF
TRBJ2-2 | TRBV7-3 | CASSPDVDRELFF
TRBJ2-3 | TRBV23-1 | CASSQSGQGGPLTDTQYF
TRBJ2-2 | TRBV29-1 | CSGDRGNTGELFF
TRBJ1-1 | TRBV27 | CASSLLQGADAFF
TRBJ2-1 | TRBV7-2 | CASSLDLSSYNEQFF
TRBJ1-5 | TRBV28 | CAIESGTRYQPQHF
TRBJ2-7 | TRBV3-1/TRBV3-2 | CASSPIGGGSYEQYF
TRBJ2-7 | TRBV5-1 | CASSPVGGTVYEQYF
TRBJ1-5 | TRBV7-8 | CASSPQAGYQPQHF
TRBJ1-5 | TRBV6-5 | CASSRDPGSNQPQHF
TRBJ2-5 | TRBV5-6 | CASSAGTAPQETQYF
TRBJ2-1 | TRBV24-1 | CATSGGGGSSYNEQFF
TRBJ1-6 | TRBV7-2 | CASSLGDRGPYNSPLHF
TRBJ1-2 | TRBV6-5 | CASSLGGQGGYTF
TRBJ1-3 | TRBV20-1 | CSASSSGTLSGNTIYF
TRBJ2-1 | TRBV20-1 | CSASSSGNFNEQFF
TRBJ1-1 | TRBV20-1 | CSLRVTTEAFF
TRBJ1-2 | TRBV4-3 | CASSQDRGYGYTF
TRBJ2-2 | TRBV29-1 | CSVRLANTGELFF
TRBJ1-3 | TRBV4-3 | CASSQDGGRGNTIYF
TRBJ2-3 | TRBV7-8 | CASSLVRGGATDTQYF
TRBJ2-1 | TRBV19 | CASSTIRGGGSNEQFF
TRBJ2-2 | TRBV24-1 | CATSDSADTGELFF
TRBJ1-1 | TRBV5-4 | CASSLREGTEAFF
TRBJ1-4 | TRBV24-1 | CATSEREKLFF
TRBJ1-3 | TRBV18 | CASSSTGTGGNTIYF
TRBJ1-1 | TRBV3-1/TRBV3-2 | CASSLREGPAFF
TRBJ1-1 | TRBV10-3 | CAISEATGGIRDTEAFF
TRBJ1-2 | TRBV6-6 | CASSYSEPSFNYGYTF
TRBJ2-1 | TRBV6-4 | CASSDSTEGNNEQFF
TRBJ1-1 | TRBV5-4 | CASSLTGDTEAFF
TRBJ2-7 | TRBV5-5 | CASSLAGGMYF
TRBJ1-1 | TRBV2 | CASSPGRSGEAFF
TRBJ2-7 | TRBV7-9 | CASSLYRTGNHEQYF